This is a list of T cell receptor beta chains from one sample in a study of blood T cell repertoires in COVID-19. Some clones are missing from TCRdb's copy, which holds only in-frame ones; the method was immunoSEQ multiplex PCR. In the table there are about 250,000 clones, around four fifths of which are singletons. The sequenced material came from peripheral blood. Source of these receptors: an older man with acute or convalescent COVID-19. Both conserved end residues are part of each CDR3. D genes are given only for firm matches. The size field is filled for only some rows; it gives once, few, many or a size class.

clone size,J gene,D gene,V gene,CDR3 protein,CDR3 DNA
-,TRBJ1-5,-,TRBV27,CASSFRDQPQHF,TGTGCCAGCAGTTTCCGAGATCAGCCCCAGCATTTT
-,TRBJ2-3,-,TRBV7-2,CASSSTGISTDTQYF,TGTGCCAGCAGTTCAACAGGGATTAGCACAGATACGCAGTATTTT
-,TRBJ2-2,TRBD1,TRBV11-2,CASSDGTGGAGELFF,TGTGCCAGCAGCGACGGGACAGGGGGAGCCGGGGAGCTGTTTTTT
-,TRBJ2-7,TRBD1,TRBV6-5,CASSQGTGSAYEQYF,TGTGCCAGCAGCCAAGGGACAGGGAGCGCCTACGAGCAGTACTTC
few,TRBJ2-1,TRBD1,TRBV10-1,CASSGPGTGGGNEQFF,TGCGCCAGCAGTGGGCCCGGGACAGGGGGGGGGAATGAGCAGTTCTTC
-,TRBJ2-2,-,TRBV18,CASSPPGRFTGELFF,TGTGCCAGCTCACCACCGGGCAGATTCACCGGGGAGCTGTTTTTT
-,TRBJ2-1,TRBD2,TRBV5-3,CARSLGLAGGIEQFF,TGTGCCAGAAGCTTGGGACTAGCGGGAGGTATCGAGCAGTTCTTC
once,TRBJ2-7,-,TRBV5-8,CASSPSRQAQYF,TGTGCCAGCAGCCCTTCTAGACAGGCGCAGTACTTC
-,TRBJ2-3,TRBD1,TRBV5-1,CASSRQGETDTQYF,TGCGCCAGCAGCCGACAGGGGGAAACAGATACGCAGTATTTT
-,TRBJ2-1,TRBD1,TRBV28,CASSDTTGVEQFF,TGTGCCAGCAGCGACACGACAGGGGTTGAGCAGTTCTTC
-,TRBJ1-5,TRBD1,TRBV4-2,CASSQTDRGLGNQPQHF,TGTGCCAGCAGCCAAACGGACAGGGGGCTTGGCAATCAGCCCCAGCATTTT
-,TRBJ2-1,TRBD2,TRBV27,CASRTSGGARGNEQFF,TGTGCCAGCCGAACTAGCGGGGGGGCTAGGGGGAATGAGCAGTTCTTC
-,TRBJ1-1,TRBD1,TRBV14,CASSPWQGATEAFF,TGTGCCAGCAGCCCCTGGCAGGGGGCCACTGAAGCTTTCTTT
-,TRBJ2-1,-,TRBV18,CASSPTDQYNEQFF,TGTGCCAGCTCACCAACAGACCAGTACAATGAGCAGTTCTTC
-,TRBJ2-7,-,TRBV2,CASSYLGRESSYEQYF,TGTGCCAGCAGTTATCTTGGACGGGAATCCTCCTACGAGCAGTACTTC
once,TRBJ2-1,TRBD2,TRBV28,CASSLARLAGGPIEQFF,TGTGCCAGCAGTTTAGCCAGACTAGCGGGAGGGCCTATTGAGCAGTTCTTC
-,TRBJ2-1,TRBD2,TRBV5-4,CASSARTSGRAHEQFF,TGTGCCAGCAGCGCCCGGACTAGCGGGAGGGCCCATGAGCAGTTCTTC
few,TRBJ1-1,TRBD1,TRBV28,CASSSRTGLTEAFF,TGTGCCAGCAGTTCTAGGACAGGGCTCACTGAAGCTTTCTTT
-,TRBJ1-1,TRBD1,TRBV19,CASSIDRDTEAFF,TGTGCCAGTAGTATCGACAGGGACACTGAAGCTTTCTTT
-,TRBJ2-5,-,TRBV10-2,CASGGTPQETQYF,TGCGCCAGCGGGGGGACTCCACAAGAGACCCAGTACTTC
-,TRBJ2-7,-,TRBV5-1,CASSTGTLGTYEQYF,TGCGCCAGCAGCACTGGGACTCTGGGCACCTACGAGCAGTACTTC
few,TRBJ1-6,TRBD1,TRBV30,CAWSVGGTGYNSPLHF,TGTGCCTGGAGTGTGGGCGGGACAGGGTATAATTCACCCCTCCACTTT
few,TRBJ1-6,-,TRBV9,CASAGGGKNSPLHF,TGTGCCAGCGCTGGGGGGGGCAAGAACTCACCCCTCCACTTT
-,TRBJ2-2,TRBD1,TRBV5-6,CASSSLLGTGGTGELFF,TGTGCCAGCAGTTCGCTCCTTGGGACAGGCGGAACCGGGGAGCTGTTTTTT
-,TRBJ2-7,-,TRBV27,CASSFTTTGPTYEQYF,TGTGCCAGCAGTTTTACAACCACAGGGCCTACCTACGAGCAGTACTTC
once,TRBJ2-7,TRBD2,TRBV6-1,CASSGLAGGQSQNAFYEQYF,TGTGCCAGCAGTGGACTAGCGGGAGGCCAAAGCCAGAATGCTTTCTACGAGCAGTACTTC
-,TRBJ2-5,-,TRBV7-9,CASDQGRGETQYF,TGTGCCAGCGACCAGGGGCGGGGGGAGACCCAGTACTTC
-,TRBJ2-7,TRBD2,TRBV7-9,CASSRSGSGGWAYEQYF,TGTGCCAGCTCTCGATCCGGTAGCGGGGGATGGGCCTACGAGCAGTACTTC
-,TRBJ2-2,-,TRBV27,CASSLVVNTGELFF,TGTGCCAGCAGTTTAGTAGTCAACACCGGGGAGCTGTTTTTT
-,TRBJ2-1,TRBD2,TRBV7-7,CASSLRPGTSGGSSYNEQFF,TGTGCTAGCAGCCTCCGGCCCGGGACTAGCGGGGGGTCATCCTACAATGAGCAGTTCTTC
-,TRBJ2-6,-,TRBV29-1,CSVVYGFGSSGANVLTF,TGCAGCGTTGTGTACGGATTTGGGAGCTCTGGGGCCAACGTCCTGACTTTC
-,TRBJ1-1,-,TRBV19,CASTPLGGVSEAFF,TGTGCCAGTACCCCCCTCGGGGGGGTAAGTGAGGCTTTCTTT
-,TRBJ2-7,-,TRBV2,CASSETATYEQYF,TGTGCCAGCAGTGAAACTGCGACCTACGAGCAGTACTTC
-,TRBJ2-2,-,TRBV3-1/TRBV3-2,CASSPRGHTNTGELFF,TGTGCCAGCAGCCCTCGCGGCCATACGAACACCGGGGAGCTGTTTTTT
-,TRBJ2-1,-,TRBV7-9,CASSLEVGTEQFF,TGTGCCAGCAGCTTAGAGGTCGGGACAGAGCAGTTCTTC
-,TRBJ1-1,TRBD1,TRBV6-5,CASSYSDRMNTEAFF,TGTGCCAGCAGTTACTCGGACAGGATGAACACTGAAGCTTTCTTT
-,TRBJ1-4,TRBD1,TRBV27,CASSLAGTGNEKLFF,TGTGCCAGCAGTTTGGCCGGGACAGGGAATGAAAAACTGTTTTTT
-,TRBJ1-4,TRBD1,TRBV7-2,CASSPGQSSEKLFF,TGTGCCAGCAGCCCGGGACAGTCTAGTGAAAAACTGTTTTTT